This T cell receptor (beta chain) was obtained from a study of beta chain features in type 1 diabetes. Averaging roughly 120 mL, one heparinised blood draw came from each individual donor. Note on this clone: Its antigen is undetermined.

The ends were cut back, 2 bases at V and 2 bases at J, with 11 bases in the middle. The V gene's germline CDR1 is MGHDK and CDR2 SYGVNS. This CDR3 region has 15 residues. Expressed TCRB transcripts got sequenced, as all isolated RNA was reverse transcribed. Only in-frame clones appear in the TCRdb table, and some are missing; sequencing was by immunoSEQ multiplex PCR. The sample lists approximately 470,000 clones, approximately 31% occurring once. Broader study findings: It was not settled here whether HLA type affects TCRB rearrangement. Patients with Type 1 diabetes showed moderately but significantly shorter TCRB CDR3s in all four CD4+ subsets.

This clonotype originated in a man younger than 35 in good health. Specimen: naive CD4+ T cells from blood. This rearrangement joins TRBV25-1 to TRBJ2-3; D call uncertain. The CDR3 region is CASSEGLAHTDTQYF. CDR3 in DNA: TGTGCCAGCAGTGAAGGTCTGGCCCACACAGATACGCAGTATTTT.